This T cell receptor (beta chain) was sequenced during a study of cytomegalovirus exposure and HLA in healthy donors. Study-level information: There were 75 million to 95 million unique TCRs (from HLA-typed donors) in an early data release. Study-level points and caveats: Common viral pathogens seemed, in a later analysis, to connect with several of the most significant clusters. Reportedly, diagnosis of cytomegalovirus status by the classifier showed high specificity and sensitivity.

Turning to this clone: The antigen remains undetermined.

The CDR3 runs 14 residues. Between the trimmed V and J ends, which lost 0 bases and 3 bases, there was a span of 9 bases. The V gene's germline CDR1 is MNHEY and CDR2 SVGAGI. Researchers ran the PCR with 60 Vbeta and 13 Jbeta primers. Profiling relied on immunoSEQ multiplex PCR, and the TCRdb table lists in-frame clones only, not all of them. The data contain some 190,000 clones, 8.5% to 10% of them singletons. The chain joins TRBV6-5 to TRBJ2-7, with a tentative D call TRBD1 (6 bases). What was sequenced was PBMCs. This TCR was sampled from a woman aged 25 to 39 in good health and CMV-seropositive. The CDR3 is CASSYSRGGYEQYF. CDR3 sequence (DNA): TGTGCCAGCAGTTACTCGAGAGGGGGCTACGAGCAGTACTTC.